This T cell receptor (beta chain) was documented in a study of blood T cell repertoires in COVID-19. In the study overall: PBMCs, B-cell-depleted T cells, or T cells were the source of the cDNA or gDNA that made up the material.

The CDR3 loop spans 14 amino acids. V was pared by 0 bases and J by 8 bases, with 6 bases of the junction left unmatched. CDR1 is SEHNR and CDR2 is FQNEAQ in the germline V gene (reference sequence). In the original processing: Reference gene primer amplification in the assay estimated nucleated cell counts. Assay: immunoSEQ multiplex PCR; the TCRdb copy retains only in-frame clones and omits some. That table furnishes V, J and clone size, whereas the DNA furnished D and trimming. The table includes roughly 250,000 clones, just under 85% detected once. This receptor was obtained from a woman older than 75 with acute or convalescent COVID-19. The sequenced material came from peripheral blood. The chain combines TRBV7-9 with TRBJ2-7; 8 bases map to TRBD1. In nucleotides, the CDR3 is TGTGCCAGCAGCTTAGCGCAGGACAGGGAAAAGCAGTACTTC. Translated, it gives CASSLAQDREKQYF.